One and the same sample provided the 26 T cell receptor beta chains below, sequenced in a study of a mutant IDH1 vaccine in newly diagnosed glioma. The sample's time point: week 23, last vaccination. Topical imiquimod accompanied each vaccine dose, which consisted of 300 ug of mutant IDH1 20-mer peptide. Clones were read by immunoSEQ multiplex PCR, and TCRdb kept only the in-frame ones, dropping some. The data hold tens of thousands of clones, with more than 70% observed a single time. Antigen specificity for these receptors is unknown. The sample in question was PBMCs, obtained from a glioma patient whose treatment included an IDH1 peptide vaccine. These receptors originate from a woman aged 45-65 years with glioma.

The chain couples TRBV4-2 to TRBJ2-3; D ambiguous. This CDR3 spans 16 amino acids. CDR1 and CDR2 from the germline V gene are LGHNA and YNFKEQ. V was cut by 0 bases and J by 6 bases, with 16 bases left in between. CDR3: CASSQESGQVFDTQYF. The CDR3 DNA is TGTGCCAGCAGCCAAGAAAGTGGGCAGGTATTTGATACGCAGTATTTT.

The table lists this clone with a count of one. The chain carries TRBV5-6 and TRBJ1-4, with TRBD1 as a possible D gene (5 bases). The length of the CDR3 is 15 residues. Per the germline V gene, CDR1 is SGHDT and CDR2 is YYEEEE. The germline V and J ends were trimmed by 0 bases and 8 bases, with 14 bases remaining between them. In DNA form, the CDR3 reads TGTGCCAGCAGCTTGGTGGCGGACATACAGGAAAAACTGTTTTTT. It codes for CASSLVADIQEKLFF.

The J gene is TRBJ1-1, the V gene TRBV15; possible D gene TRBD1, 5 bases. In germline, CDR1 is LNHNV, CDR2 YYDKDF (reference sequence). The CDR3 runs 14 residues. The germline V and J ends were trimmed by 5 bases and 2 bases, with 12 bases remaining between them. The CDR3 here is CATSWGGENTEAFF. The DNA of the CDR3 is TGTGCCACCAGCTGGGGGGGGGAAAACACTGAAGCTTTCTTT.

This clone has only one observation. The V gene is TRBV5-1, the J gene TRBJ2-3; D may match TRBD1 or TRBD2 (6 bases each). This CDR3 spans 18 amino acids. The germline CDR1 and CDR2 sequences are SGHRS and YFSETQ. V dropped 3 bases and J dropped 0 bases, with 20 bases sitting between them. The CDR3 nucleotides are TGCGCCAGCAGCTGGGGGCCCGGGACTGGCACTAGCACAGATACGCAGTATTTT. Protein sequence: CASSWGPGTGTSTDTQYF.

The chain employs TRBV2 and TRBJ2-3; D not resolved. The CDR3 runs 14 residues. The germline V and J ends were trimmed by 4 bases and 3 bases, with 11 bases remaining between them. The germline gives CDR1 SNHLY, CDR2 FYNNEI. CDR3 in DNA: TGTGCCAGCAGTGGTTTGGCGGCAACAGATACGCAGTATTTT. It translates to CASSGLAATDTQYF.

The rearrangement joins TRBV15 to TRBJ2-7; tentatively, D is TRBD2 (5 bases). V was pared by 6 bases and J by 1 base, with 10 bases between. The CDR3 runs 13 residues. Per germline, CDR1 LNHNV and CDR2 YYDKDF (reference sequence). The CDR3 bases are TGTGCCACCAGTGGGCGGAGGTCCTACGAGCAGTACTTC. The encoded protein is CATSGRRSYEQYF.

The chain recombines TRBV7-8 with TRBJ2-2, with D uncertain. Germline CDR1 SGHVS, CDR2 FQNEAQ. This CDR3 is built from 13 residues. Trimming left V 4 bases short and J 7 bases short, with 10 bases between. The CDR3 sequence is CASSSTLIGELFF. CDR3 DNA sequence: TGTGCCAGCAGCTCGACCCTAATCGGGGAGCTGTTTTTT.

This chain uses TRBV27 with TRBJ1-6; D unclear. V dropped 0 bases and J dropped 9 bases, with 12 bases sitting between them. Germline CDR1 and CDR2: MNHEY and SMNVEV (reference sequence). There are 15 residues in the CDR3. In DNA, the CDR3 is TGTGCCAGCAGTTTATCACGGGCCCGGGGTTCACCCCTCCACTTT. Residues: CASSLSRARGSPLHF.

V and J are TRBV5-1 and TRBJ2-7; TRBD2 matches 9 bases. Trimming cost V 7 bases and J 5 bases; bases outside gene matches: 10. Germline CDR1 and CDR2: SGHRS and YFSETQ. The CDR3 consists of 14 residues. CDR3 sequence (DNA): TGCGCCAGCTCTGGTAGCGGGAGCCTCCACGAGCAGTACTTC. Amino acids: CASSGSGSLHEQYF.

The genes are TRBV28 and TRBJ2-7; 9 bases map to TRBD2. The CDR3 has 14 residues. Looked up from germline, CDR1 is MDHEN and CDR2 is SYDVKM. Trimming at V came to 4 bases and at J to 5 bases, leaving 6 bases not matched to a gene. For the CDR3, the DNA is TGTGCCAGCAGTTACCCGGGACTAGCCGACGAGCAGTACTTC. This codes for CASSYPGLADEQYF.

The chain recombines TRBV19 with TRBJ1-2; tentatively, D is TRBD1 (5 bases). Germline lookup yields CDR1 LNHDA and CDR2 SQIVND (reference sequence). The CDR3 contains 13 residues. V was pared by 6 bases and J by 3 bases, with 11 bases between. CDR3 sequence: CASRRAGYYGYTF. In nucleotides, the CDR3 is TGTGCCAGTAGAAGGGCAGGGTACTATGGCTACACCTTC.

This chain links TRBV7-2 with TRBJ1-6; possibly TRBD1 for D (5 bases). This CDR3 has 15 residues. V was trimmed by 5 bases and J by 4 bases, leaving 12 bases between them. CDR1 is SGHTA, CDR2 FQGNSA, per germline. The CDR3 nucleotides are TGTGCCAGCAGCCTGGGGACTCGGTATAATTCACCCCTCCACTTT. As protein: CASSLGTRYNSPLHF.

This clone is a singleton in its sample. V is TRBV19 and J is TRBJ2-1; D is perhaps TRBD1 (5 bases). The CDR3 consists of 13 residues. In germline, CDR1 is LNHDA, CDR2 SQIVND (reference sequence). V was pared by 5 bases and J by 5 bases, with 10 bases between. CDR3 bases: TGTGCCAGTAGTTCCGACAGAAACAATGAGCAGTTCTTC. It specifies CASSSDRNNEQFF.

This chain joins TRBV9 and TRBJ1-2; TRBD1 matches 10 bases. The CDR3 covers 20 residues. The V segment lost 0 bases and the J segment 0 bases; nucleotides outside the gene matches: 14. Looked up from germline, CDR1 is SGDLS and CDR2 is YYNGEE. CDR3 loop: CASSVGRRRDRGFTNYGYTF. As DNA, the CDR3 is TGTGCCAGCAGCGTAGGTAGAAGAAGGGACAGGGGATTTACTAACTATGGCTACACCTTC.

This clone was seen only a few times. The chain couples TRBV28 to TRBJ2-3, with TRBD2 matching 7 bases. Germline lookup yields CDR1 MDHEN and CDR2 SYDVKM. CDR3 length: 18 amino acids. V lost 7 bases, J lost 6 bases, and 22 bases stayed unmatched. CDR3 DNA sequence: TGTGCCAGCACGGTGGGGGGGTCCGGGACTACCCCAAGGGATACGCAGTATTTT. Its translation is CASTVGGSGTTPRDTQYF.

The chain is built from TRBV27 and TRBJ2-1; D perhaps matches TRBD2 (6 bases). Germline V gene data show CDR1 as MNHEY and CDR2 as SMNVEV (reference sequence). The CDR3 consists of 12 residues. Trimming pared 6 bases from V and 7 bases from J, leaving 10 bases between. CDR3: CASRVGRNEQFF. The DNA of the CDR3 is TGTGCCAGCAGGGTTGGGAGGAATGAGCAGTTCTTC.

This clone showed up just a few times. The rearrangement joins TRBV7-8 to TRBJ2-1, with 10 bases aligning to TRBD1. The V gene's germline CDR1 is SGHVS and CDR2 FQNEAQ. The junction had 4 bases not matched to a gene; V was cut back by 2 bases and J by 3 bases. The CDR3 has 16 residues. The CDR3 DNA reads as TGTGCCAGCAGCTTATACCGGACAGGGGGCTACAATGAGCAGTTCTTC. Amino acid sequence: CASSLYRTGGYNEQFF.

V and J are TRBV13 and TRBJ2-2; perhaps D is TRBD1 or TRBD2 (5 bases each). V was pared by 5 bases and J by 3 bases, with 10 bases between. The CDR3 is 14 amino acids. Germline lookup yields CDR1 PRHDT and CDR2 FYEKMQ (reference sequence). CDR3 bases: TGTGCCAGCAGCCCGAGAGGGGACACCGGGGAGCTGTTTTTT. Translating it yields CASSPRGDTGELFF.

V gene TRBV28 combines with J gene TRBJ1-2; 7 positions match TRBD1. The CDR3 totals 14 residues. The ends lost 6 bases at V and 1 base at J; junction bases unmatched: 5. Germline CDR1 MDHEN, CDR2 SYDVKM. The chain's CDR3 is CASSPGGLNYGYTF. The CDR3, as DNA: TGTGCCAGCAGCCCAGGGGGACTTAACTATGGCTACACCTTC.

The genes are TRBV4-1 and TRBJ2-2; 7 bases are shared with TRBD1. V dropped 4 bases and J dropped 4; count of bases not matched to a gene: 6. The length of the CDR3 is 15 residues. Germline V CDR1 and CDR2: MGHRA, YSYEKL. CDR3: CASSPTGVSTGELFF. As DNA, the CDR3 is TGCGCCAGCAGCCCAACAGGGGTGAGCACCGGGGAGCTGTTTTTT.

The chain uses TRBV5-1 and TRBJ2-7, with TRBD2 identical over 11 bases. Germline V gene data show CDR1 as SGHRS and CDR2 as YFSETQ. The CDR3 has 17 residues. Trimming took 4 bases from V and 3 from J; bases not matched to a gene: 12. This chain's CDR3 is CASSAGLAVEAYYEQYF. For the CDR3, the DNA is TGCGCCAGCAGCGCGGGACTAGCGGTCGAAGCTTACTACGAGCAGTACTTC.

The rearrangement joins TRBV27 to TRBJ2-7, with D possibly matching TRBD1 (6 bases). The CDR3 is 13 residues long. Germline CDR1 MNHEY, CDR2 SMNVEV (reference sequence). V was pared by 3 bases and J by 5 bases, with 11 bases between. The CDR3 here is CASSLQGRDEQYF. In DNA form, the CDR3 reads TGTGCCAGCAGTTTGCAGGGGAGAGACGAGCAGTACTTC.

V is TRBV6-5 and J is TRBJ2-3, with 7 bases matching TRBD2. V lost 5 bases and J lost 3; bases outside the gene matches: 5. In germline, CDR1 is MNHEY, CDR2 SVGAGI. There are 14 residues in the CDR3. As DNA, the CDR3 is TGTGCCAGCAGTGGGCGGGAGAGTACAGATACGCAGTATTTT. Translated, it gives CASSGRESTDTQYF.

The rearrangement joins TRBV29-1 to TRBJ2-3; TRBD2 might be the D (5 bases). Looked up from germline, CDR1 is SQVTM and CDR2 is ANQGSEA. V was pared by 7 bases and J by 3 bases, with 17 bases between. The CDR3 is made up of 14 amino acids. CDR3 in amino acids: CSASARRVTDTQYF. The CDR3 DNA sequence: TGCAGCGCCTCGGCGCGGCGGGTTACAGATACGCAGTATTTT.

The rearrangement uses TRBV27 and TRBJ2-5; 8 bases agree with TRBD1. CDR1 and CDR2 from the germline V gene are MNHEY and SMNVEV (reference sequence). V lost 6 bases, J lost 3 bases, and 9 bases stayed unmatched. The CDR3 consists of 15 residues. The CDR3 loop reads CASRAVAGGEETQYF. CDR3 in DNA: TGTGCCAGCAGGGCCGTGGCAGGGGGCGAAGAGACCCAGTACTTC.

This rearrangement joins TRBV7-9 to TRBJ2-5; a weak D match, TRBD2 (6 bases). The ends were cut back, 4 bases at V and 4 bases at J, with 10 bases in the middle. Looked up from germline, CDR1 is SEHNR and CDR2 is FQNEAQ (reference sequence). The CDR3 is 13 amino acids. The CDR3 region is CASSYGGGETQYF. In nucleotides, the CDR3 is TGTGCCAGCAGCTACGGGGGAGGAGAGACCCAGTACTTC.